Below are 10 T cell receptor beta chains sequenced from a single sample in a study of cytomegalovirus exposure and HLA in healthy donors. The PCR used 60 Vbeta and 13 Jbeta primers. TCRdb's copy holds only in-frame clones and misses some; the assay was immunoSEQ multiplex PCR. The table records approximately 130,000 clones, roughly 79% of them present only once. The sequenced material came from PBMCs. The receptors here all came from a woman aged 50 to 60 in good health and CMV-seronegative.

V usage is TRBV7-8 and J usage is TRBJ2-7, with D perhaps matching TRBD2 (5 bases). Looked up from germline, CDR1 is SGHVS and CDR2 is FQNEAQ. This CDR3 contains 17 residues. The V and J ends lost 1 base and 2 bases respectively, with 18 bases between them. Written as DNA, the CDR3 is TGTGCCAGCAGCTTAGGAGGACTCAGCCAGAGGACCTACGAGCAGTACTTC. Its translation is CASSLGGLSQRTYEQYF.

The genes are TRBV30 and TRBJ2-3; 9 bases map to TRBD1. Per germline, CDR1 GTSNPN and CDR2 SVGIG (reference sequence). CDR3 length equals 13 residues. V lost 8 bases, J lost 6 bases, and 9 bases stayed unmatched. In DNA form, the CDR3 reads TGTGCCCGAGGCGTACAGGGGGCTGATACGCAGTATTTT. Its translation: CARGVQGADTQYF.

The chain has TRBV6-5 and TRBJ2-7, with TRBD1 matching over 9 bases. V lost 5 bases and J lost 4; bases outside the gene matches: 6. The CDR3 runs to 14 residues. Germline CDR1 reads MNHEY; CDR2 reads SVGAGI. The CDR3 region is CASSRTGTGYEQYV. The CDR3 coding sequence is TGTGCCAGCAGTAGGACCGGGACAGGGTACGAGCAGTACGTC.

The chain employs TRBV19 and TRBJ2-5; 11 bases match TRBD1. Germline loops: CDR1 LNHDA, CDR2 SQIVND (reference sequence). CDR3 length equals 16 residues. Trimming cost V 6 bases and J 5 bases; bases outside gene matches: 11. The CDR3 spells CASRGGRTGGGETQYF. CDR3 DNA: TGTGCCAGTAGGGGCGGTCGGACAGGGGGCGGGGAGACCCAGTACTTC. Full variable domain (missing parts from reference TRBV19 and TRBJ2-5): DGGITQSPKYLFRKEGQNVTLSCEQNLNHDAMYWYRQDPGQGLRLIYYSQIVNDFQKGDIAEGYSVSREKKESFPLTVTSAQKNPTAFYLCASRGGRTGGGETQYFGPGTRLLVL.

The genes are TRBV27 and TRBJ2-6, with 8 nucleotides matching TRBD1. The germline CDR1 and CDR2 sequences are MNHEY and SMNVEV (reference sequence). The trim removed 5 bases at V and 3 bases at J, leaving 3 bases unmatched. The CDR3 sequence is 15 residues long. This chain's CDR3 is CASSPTGVGANVLTF. CDR3 coding DNA: TGTGCCAGCAGTCCGACAGGGGTTGGGGCCAACGTCCTGACTTTC.

The chain has TRBV6-6 and TRBJ2-3; TRBD2 matches 12 bases. The CDR3 is made up of 15 amino acids. The V and J ends lost 10 bases and 2 bases, in that order; junction bases with no gene match: 7. CDR1 and CDR2 (germline): MNHNY, SVGAGI (reference sequence). CDR3 sequence: CATLLAGGHTDTQYF. CDR3 coding DNA: TGTGCCACTCTTCTAGCGGGAGGGCACACAGATACGCAGTATTTT.

The rearrangement joins TRBV5-4 to TRBJ1-6; D unresolved. V was shortened by 0 bases and J by 4 bases, with 8 bases between the two germline ends. The CDR3 length is 15 residues. Germline V CDR1 and CDR2: SGHNT, YYREEE (reference sequence). The CDR3 here is CASSLGSPYNSPLHF. The CDR3 DNA sequence: TGTGCCAGCAGCTTGGGCAGTCCGTATAATTCACCCCTCCACTTT.

CDR3 in DNA: TGTGCCAGCAGCTTGGTTCAGGGGGCAGATGGGGGCAATCAGCCCCAGCATTTT. It encodes CASSLVQGADGGNQPQHF. The chain employs TRBV7-2 and TRBJ1-5, with 8 bases identical to TRBD1. Germline values: CDR1 SGHTA, CDR2 FQGNSA. V trimming: 3 bases; J trimming: 2 bases; junction bases outside the gene matches: 12. This CDR3 has 18 residues. Filled out from reference TRBV7-2 and TRBJ1-5, the complete variable domain reads GAGVSQSPSNKVTEKGKDVELRCDPISGHTALYWYRQSLGQGLEFLIYFQGNSAPDKSGLPSDRFSAERTGGSVSTLTIQRTQQEDSAVYLCASSLVQGADGGNQPQHFGDGTRLSIL.

This clone is a singleton in its sample. CDR3 residues: CASSVGVTENTEAFF. The CDR3 DNA reads TGTGCCAGCAGCGTAGGGGTGACAGAAAACACTGAAGCTTTCTTT. The chain couples TRBV9 to TRBJ1-1; D may be TRBD1 (5 bases). The CDR3 spans 15 residues. Germline CDR1 SGDLS, CDR2 YYNGEE. Between the trimmed V and J ends, which lost 0 bases and 2 bases, there was a span of 11 bases.

The rearrangement uses TRBV4-1 and TRBJ1-6, with 8 nucleotides matching TRBD1. This CDR3 is 15 amino acids long. Unmatched junction bases numbered 6, after V lost 6 bases and J lost 5 bases. CDR1 is MGHRA and CDR2 is YSYEKL in the germline V gene. The CDR3 nucleotides read TGCGCCAGCAGAGACAGGGGAAGGAATAATTCACCCCTCCACTTT. Amino acid sequence: CASRDRGRNNSPLHF.